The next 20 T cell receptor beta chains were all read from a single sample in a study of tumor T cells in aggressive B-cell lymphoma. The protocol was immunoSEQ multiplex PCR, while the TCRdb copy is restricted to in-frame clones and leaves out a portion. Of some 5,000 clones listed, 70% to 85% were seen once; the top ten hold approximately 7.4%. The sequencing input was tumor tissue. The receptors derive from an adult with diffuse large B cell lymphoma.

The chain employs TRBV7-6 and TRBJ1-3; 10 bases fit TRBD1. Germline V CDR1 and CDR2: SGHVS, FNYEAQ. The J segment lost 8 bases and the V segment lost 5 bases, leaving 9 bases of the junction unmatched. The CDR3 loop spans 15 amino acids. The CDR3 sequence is CASSLEDRGGDTIYF. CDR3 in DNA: TGTGCCAGCAGCCTTGAGGACAGGGGGGGAGACACCATATATTTT.

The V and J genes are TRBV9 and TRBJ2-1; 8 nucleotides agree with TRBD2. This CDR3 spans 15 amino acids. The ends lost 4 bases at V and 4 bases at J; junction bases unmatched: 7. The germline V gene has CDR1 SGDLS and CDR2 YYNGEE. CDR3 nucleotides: TGTGCCAGCAGCAGCGGGGGAAACCATTACAATGAGCAGTTCTTC. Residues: CASSSGGNHYNEQFF.

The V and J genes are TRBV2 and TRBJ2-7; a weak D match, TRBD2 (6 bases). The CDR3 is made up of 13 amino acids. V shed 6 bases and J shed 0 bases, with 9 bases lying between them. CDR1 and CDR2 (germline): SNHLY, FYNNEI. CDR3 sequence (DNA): TGTGCCAGCAGCACGGACTACTCCTACGAGCAGTACTTC. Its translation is CASSTDYSYEQYF.

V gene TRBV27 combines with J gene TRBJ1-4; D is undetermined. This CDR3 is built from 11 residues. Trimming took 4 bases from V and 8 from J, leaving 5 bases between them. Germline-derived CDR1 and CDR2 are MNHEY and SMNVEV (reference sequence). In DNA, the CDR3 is TGTGCCAGCAGTTCGGAGGAAAAACTGTTTTTT. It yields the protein CASSSEEKLFF.

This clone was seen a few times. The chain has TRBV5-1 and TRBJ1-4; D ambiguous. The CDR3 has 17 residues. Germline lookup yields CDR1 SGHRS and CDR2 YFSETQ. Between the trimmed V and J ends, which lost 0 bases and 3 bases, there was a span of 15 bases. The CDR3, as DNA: TGCGCCAGCAGCTTGGTAGGCCCGGGGATAGCTAATGAAAAACTGTTTTTT. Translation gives CASSLVGPGIANEKLFF.

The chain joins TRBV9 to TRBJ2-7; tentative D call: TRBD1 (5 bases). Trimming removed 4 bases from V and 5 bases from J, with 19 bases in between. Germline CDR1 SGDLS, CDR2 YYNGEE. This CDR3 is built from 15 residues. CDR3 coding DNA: TGTGCCAGCAGCCTCCAGGGTGTGGGTAACGACGAGCAGTACTTC. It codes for CASSLQGVGNDEQYF. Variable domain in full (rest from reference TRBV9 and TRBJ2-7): DSGVTQTPKHLITATGQRVTLRCSPRSGDLSVYWYQQSLDQGLQFLIQYYNGEERAKGNILERFSAQQFPDLHSELNLSSLELGDSALYFCASSLQGVGNDEQYFGPGTRLTVT.

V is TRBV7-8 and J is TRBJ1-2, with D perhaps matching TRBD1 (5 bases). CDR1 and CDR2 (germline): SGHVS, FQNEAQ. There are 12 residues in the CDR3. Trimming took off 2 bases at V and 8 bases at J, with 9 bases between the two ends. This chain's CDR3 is CASSLQQEGYTF. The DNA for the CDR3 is TGTGCCAGCAGCTTACAACAGGAAGGCTACACCTTC.

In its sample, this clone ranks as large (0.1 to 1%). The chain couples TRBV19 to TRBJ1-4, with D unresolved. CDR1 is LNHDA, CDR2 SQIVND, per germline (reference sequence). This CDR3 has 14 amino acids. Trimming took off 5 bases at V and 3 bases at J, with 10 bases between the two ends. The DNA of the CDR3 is TGTGCCAGTAGTGTTATGGCAGCTAATGAAAAACTGTTTTTT. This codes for CASSVMAANEKLFF.

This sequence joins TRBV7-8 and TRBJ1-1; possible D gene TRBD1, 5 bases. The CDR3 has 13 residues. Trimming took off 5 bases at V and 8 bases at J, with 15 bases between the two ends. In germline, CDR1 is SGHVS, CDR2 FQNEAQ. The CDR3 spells CASSRSGAGEAFF. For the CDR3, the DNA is TGTGCCAGCAGCCGAAGTGGTGCAGGGGAAGCTTTCTTT. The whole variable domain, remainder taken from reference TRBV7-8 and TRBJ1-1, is GAGVSQSPRYKVAKRGQDVALRCDPISGHVSLFWYQQALGQGPEFLTYFQNEAQLDKSGLPSDRFFAERPEGSVSTLKIQRTQQEDSAVYLCASSRSGAGEAFFGQGTRLTVV.

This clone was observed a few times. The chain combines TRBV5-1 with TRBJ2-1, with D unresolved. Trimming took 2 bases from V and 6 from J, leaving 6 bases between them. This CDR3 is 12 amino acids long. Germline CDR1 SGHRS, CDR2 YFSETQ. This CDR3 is CASSFNPNEQFF. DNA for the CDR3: TGCGCCAGCAGCTTTAATCCCAATGAGCAGTTCTTC.

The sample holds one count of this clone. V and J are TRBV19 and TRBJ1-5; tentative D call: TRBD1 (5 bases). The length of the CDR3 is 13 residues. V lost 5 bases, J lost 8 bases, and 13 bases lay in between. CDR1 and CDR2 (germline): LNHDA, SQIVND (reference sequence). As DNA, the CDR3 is TGTGCCAGTAGTGACAGATCGAGTGAGCCCCAGCATTTT. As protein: CASSDRSSEPQHF.

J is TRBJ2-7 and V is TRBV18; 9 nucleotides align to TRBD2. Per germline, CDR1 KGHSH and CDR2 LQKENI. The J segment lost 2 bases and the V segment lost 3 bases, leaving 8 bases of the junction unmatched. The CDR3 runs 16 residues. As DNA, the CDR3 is TGTGCCAGCTCACCCGTTGCTAGCGGGGCGGCCTACGAGCAGTACTTC. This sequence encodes CASSPVASGAAYEQYF.

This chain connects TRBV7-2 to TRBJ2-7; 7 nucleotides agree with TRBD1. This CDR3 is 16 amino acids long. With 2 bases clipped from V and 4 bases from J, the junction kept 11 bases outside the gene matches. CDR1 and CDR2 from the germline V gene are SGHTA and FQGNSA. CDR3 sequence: CASSLRSTGTDYEQYF. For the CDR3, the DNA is TGTGCCAGCAGCTTAAGGTCCACCGGGACAGATTACGAGCAGTACTTC.

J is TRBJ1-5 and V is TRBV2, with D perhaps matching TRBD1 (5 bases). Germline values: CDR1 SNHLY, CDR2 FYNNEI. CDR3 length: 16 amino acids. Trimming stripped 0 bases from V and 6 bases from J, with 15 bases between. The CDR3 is CASSEAGHRSSQPQHF. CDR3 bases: TGTGCCAGCAGTGAAGCGGGGCACAGGTCCTCTCAGCCCCAGCATTTT. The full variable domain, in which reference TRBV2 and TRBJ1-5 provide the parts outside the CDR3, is EPEVTQTPSHQVTQMGQEVILRCVPISNHLYFYWYRQILGQKVEFLVSFYNNEISEKSEIFDDQFSVERPDGSNFTLKIRSTKLEDSAMYFCASSEAGHRSSQPQHFGDGTRLSIL.

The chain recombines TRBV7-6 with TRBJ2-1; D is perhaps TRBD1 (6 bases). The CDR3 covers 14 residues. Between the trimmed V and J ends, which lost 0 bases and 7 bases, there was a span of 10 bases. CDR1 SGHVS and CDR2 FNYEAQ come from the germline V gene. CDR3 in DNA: TGTGCCAGCAGCTTAGCCGCAAGGGGGAATGAGCAGTTCTTC. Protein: CASSLAARGNEQFF.

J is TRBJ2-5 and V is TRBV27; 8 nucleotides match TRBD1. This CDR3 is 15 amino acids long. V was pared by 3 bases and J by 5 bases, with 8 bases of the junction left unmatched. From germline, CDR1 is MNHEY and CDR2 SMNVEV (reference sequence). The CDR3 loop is CASSFYYRGEETQYF. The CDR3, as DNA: TGTGCCAGCAGTTTCTATTACAGGGGGGAGGAGACCCAGTACTTC.

The CDR3 is CASSQGRSSGNTIYF. For the CDR3, the DNA is TGCGCCAGCAGCCAAGGCCGGAGCTCTGGAAACACCATATATTTT. The chain combines TRBV4-3 with TRBJ1-3; D not certain. The CDR3 is 15 amino acids. In germline, CDR1 is LGHNA, CDR2 YSLEER. Trimming cost V 1 base and J 0 bases, with 7 bases left between them.

The CDR3 bases are TGTGCCAGCAGTTACTCGGCGAACACTGAAGCTTTCTTT. Translated: CASSYSANTEAFF. This rearrangement joins TRBV6-5 to TRBJ1-1; D uncertain. CDR3 length: 13 amino acids. V was trimmed by 0 bases and J by 1 base, leaving 3 bases between them. The germline V gene encodes CDR1 MNHEY and CDR2 SVGAGI.

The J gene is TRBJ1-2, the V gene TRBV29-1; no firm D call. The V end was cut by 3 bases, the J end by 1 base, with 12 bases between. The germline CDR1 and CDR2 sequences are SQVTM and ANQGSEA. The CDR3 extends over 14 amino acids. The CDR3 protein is CSVDPMAVNYGYTF. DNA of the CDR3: TGCAGCGTTGACCCAATGGCCGTTAACTATGGCTACACCTTC.

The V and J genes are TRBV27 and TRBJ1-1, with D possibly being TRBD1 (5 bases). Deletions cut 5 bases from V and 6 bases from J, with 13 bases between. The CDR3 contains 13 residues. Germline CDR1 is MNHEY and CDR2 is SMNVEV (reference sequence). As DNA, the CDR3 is TGTGCCAGCAGTGTAGGGGTGTGGGCTGAAGCTTTCTTT. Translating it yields CASSVGVWAEAFF.